The rows below give T cell receptor beta chains drawn from one sample of a study of T cell repertoires in cytomegalovirus infection. TCRdb passed the reads through MiXCR, listing each CDR3 protein once. The sample carries about 260,000 distinct CDR3 sequences, approximately 13% recorded once. The source material was PBMCs. The receptors derive from a human donor in good health (CMV status not recorded). Some clones in this sample may be carry-over from other donors' samples. Each CDR3 is given with its conserved first and last residue. A D gene is named only where the DNA matches it firmly. For some rows the clone size is stated as once, few or many, or as a class when expanded; others skip it.

clone_size j_call d_call v_call cdr3_nt cdr3_aa
many TRBJ2-5 TRBD2 TRBV7-3 TGTGCCAGCAGCCCGGCGGGGGAGTCAAAGACCCAGTACTTC CASSPAGESKTQYF
. TRBJ2-7 . TRBV25-1 TGTGCCAGCTCTACCGTAGGTTACGAGCAGTACTTC CASSTVGYEQYF
few TRBJ2-1 . TRBV6-1 TGTGCCAGCAGGCATTCTCGTGGGGAGCAGTTCTTC CASRHSRGEQFF
many TRBJ2-1 TRBD1 TRBV4-1 TGCGCCAGCAGCCCAGACAGGACAGGCTCCTACAATGAGCAGTTCTTC CASSPDRTGSYNEQFF
. TRBJ2-2 TRBD2 TRBV15 TGTGCCACCAGCAGAGCCCCTAGCGGGGGGGCATGGACCGGGGAGCTGTTTTTT CATSRAPSGGAWTGELFF
. TRBJ2-3 . TRBV12-5 TGTGCTAGTGGTTCCGGACAGATTGACACAGATACGCAGTATTTT CASGSGQIDTDTQYF
many TRBJ1-5 . TRBV29-1 TGCAGCGTTGCTGATGCGGGGAATCAGCCCCAGCATTTT CSVADAGNQPQHF
many TRBJ1-5 TRBD1 TRBV6-2/TRBV6-3 TGTGCCAGCAGTACCAGGACAGGGGCGCAGAGCAATCAGCCCCAGCATTTT CASSTRTGAQSNQPQHF
many TRBJ1-5 TRBD1 TRBV28 TGTGCCAGCAACGGACAGGGGGCGCAGCCAAGCAATCAGCCCCAGCATTTT CASNGQGAQPSNQPQHF
. TRBJ2-7 . TRBV29-1 TGCAGCGTCTACACAAGTTACGAGCAGTACTTC CSVYTSYEQYF
. TRBJ1-1 TRBD1 TRBV5-4 TGTGCCAGCAGCCAAGGGACAGGGTCCTGGGGCACTGAAGCTTTCTTT CASSQGTGSWGTEAFF